This TCR beta chain emerged from a study of OX40 agonist ivuxolimab in advanced cancers. On the study more broadly: Participants averaged approximately 60 years of age (range roughly 23 to 85) and were about 85% male. Study-wide results and limits: Fewer expanded clones were found on average in CD4+ than in CD8+ T cells.

As concerns this clone: What it binds is unknown.

This CDR3 has 16 residues. Looked up from germline, CDR1 is KGHSH and CDR2 is LQKENI. J gave up 0 bases and V 3 bases, and 5 bases lay outside the gene matches. Sequenced by immunoSEQ multiplex PCR; TCRdb stores in-frame clones only, minus some. The sample carries about 34,000 clones, 80% to 95% recorded once. Any history of autoimmune disease or systemic immunosuppression disqualified patients. This sample comprised CD4+ or CD8+ T cells sorted from blood, obtained in a trial of the OX40 agonist ivuxolimab. The sequence was obtained from an adult with an advanced solid tumor such as melanoma, head and neck, liver or kidney cancer. V usage is TRBV18 and J usage is TRBJ2-7, with 10 bases aligning to TRBD2. CDR3 sequence: CASSPNSGGSSYEQYF. CDR3 nucleotide sequence: TGTGCCAGCTCACCTAATAGCGGGGGGAGCTCCTACGAGCAGTACTTC.